This T cell receptor (beta chain) appears in the sequencing data of a study of cytomegalovirus exposure and HLA in healthy donors. Germline V gene data show CDR1 as SGHTA and CDR2 as FQGNSA. The V and J ends lost 1 base and 1 base respectively, with 4 bases between them. The CDR3 loop spans 14 amino acids. The PCR employed 60 Vbeta primers together with 13 Jbeta primers. Clones were read by immunoSEQ multiplex PCR, and TCRdb kept only the in-frame ones, dropping some. This sample carries approximately 220,000 clones, approximately 80% of them seen once, and the ten largest clones take 0.71%. The sequence was obtained from a boy younger than 10 in good health and CMV-seronegative. The chain employs TRBV7-2 and TRBJ2-2; D is unclear. Specimen: PBMCs. The CDR3 bases are TGTGCCAGCAGCTTAGGGCTGAACACCGGGGAGCTGTTTTTT. Translated, it gives CASSLGLNTGELFF. The full variable domain, rest sourced from reference TRBV7-2 and TRBJ2-2, is GAGVSQSPSNKVTEKGKDVELRCDPISGHTALYWYRQSLGQGLEFLIYFQGNSAPDKSGLPSDRFSAERTGGSVSTLTIQRTQQEDSAVYLCASSLGLNTGELFFGEGSRLTVL.